These 20 T cell receptor beta chains were all obtained from the same sample, sequenced in a study of blood T cell repertoires in COVID-19. Some clones are missing from TCRdb's copy, which holds only in-frame ones; the method was immunoSEQ multiplex PCR. Among approximately 250,000 clones listed, 80% to 90% were seen once. Sequenced material: PBMCs or T cells enriched from blood (not recorded which). The receptor set was obtained from a woman aged 25 to 39 with acute COVID-19.

V and J are TRBV28 and TRBJ1-6, with D unclear. The CDR3 length is 12 residues. Deletions cut 6 bases from V and 11 bases from J, with 11 bases between. Germline loops: CDR1 MDHEN, CDR2 SYDVKM. For the CDR3, the DNA is TGTGCCAGCAGCCCACGAACGGCACCCCTCCACTTT. Its translation: CASSPRTAPLHF.

The rearrangement joins TRBV11-2 to TRBJ2-7, with 9 nucleotides matching TRBD2. The CDR3 consists of 15 residues. CDR1 is SGHAT, CDR2 FQNNGV, per germline. The ends lost 2 bases at V and 4 bases at J; junction bases unmatched: 6. The CDR3 sequence is CASSLTPSGVYEQYF. The CDR3 nucleotides are TGTGCCAGCAGCTTAACTCCTAGCGGGGTTTACGAGCAGTACTTC.

In this sample, this clone turned up once. The chain joins TRBV2 to TRBJ2-3; tentatively, D is TRBD2 (6 bases). CDR1 and CDR2 (germline): SNHLY, FYNNEI. This CDR3 comprises 16 residues. V was clipped by 1 base and J by 1 base, with 12 bases between them. CDR3 DNA sequence: TGTGCCAGCAGTGAAGTGTTGCGGGGCGGCACAGATACGCAGTATTTT. Translation: CASSEVLRGGTDTQYF.

The rearrangement links TRBV30 to TRBJ2-7; tentative D call: TRBD1 (5 bases). This CDR3 has 13 amino acids. With 0 bases removed from V and 3 bases from J, the gap between germline ends came to 9 bases. CDR1 and CDR2 (germline): GTSNPN, SVGIG (reference sequence). As DNA, the CDR3 is TGTGCCTGGAGTGTACAGGCTAACTACGAGCAGTACTTC. Its translation is CAWSVQANYEQYF.

The chain joins TRBV4-1 to TRBJ1-1; 7 bases line up with TRBD1. The V gene end was trimmed by 5 bases and the J gene end by 3 bases; junction bases not matched to a gene: 3. This CDR3 comprises 13 residues. Germline V gene lookup returns CDR1 MGHRA and CDR2 YSYEKL. CDR3 region: CASSAGTDTEAFF. CDR3 sequence (DNA): TGCGCCAGCAGCGCGGGGACAGACACTGAAGCTTTCTTT.

The V call is TRBV3-1 (or the pseudogene TRBV3-2), the J call TRBJ2-2; 13 bases are a match to TRBD2. Trimming cost V 2 bases and J 5 bases; bases outside gene matches: 2. The germline V gene encodes CDR1 LGHDT and CDR2 YNNKEL (reference sequence). The length of the CDR3 is 16 residues. The CDR3 here is CASSQMTSGRTGELFF. In nucleotides, the CDR3 is TGTGCCAGCAGCCAAATGACTAGCGGGAGGACCGGGGAGCTGTTTTTT.

The chain is built from TRBV5-1 and TRBJ2-3; 7 bases align to TRBD2. This CDR3 comprises 13 residues. V shed 5 bases and J 5 bases; nucleotides not matched to a gene: 5. The germline V gene encodes CDR1 SGHRS and CDR2 YFSETQ. For the CDR3, the DNA is TGCGCCAGCAGAGAGGCGGGAGAAGATACGCAGTATTTT. Its translation: CASREAGEDTQYF. Based on the CDR3 plus reference TRBV5-1 and TRBJ2-3, the full variable domain is KAGVTQTPRYLIKTRGQQVTLSCSPISGHRSVSWYQQTPGQGLQFLFEYFSETQRNKGNFPGRFSGRQFSNSRSEMNVSTLELGDSALYLCASREAGEDTQYFGPGTRLTVL.

This chain connects TRBV20-1 to TRBJ1-5; TRBD1 agrees at 7 bases. V gave up 3 bases and J gave up 6 bases; unmatched junction bases: 8. Looked up from germline, CDR1 is DFQATT and CDR2 is SNEGSKA (reference sequence). CDR3 length equals 14 residues. The CDR3 loop is CSASDAGGGQPQHF. In DNA form, the CDR3 reads TGCAGTGCTAGTGATGCAGGGGGAGGTCAGCCCCAGCATTTT.

The chain recombines TRBV18 with TRBJ2-2, with D possibly matching TRBD2 (6 bases). Trimming stripped 2 bases from V and 3 bases from J, with 13 bases between. Germline values: CDR1 KGHSH, CDR2 LQKENI. This CDR3 has 16 residues. DNA for the CDR3: TGTGCCAGCTCACCATGGGGAGGAGGTGACACCGGGGAGCTGTTTTTT. Residues: CASSPWGGGDTGELFF. The full variable domain, with the rest looked up from reference TRBV18 and TRBJ2-2, is NAGVMQNPRHLVRRRGQEARLRCSPMKGHSHVYWYRQLPEEGLKFMVYLQKENIIDESGMPKERFSAEFPKEGPSILRIQQVVRGDSAAYFCASSPWGGGDTGELFFGEGSRLTVL.

The chain is built from TRBV5-5 and TRBJ1-5, with a tentative D call TRBD1 (6 bases). CDR3 size: 15 residues. CDR1 is SGHKS and CDR2 is YYEKEE in the germline V gene (reference sequence). V gave up 4 bases and J gave up 4 bases, with 15 bases separating them. The CDR3 protein is CASSGGWDTNQPQHF. CDR3 coding DNA: TGTGCCAGCAGCGGTGGTTGGGACACGAATCAGCCCCAGCATTTT.

This chain uses TRBV27 with TRBJ2-7; tentative D call: TRBD1 (6 bases). This CDR3 comprises 15 residues. V lost 6 bases and J 0 bases, leaving 15 bases between the germline ends. Germline V lookup: CDR1 MNHEY, CDR2 SMNVEV (reference sequence). CDR3 in amino acids: CASSRSGTSSYEQYF. The CDR3 coding sequence is TGTGCCAGCAGCCGCTCCGGGACAAGCTCCTACGAGCAGTACTTC.

The chain has TRBV28 and TRBJ2-1; maybe TRBD2 (6 bases). The CDR3 spans 8 residues. V lost 10 bases and J 16 bases, leaving 11 bases between the germline ends. CDR1 and CDR2 from the germline V gene are MDHEN and SYDVKM. The CDR3 DNA reads TGTGCCACTCAGGGACTCTTCTTC. This translates into CATQGLFF.

The chain couples TRBV5-1 to TRBJ1-1, with D possibly matching TRBD1 (6 bases). This CDR3 is 20 amino acids long. Between the trimmed V and J ends, which lost 2 bases and 0 bases, there was a span of 26 bases. Germline CDR1 and CDR2: SGHRS and YFSETQ. The CDR3 loop is CASSFLRDNYPRRMNTEAFF. In DNA, the CDR3 is TGCGCCAGCAGCTTCCTCCGGGACAATTACCCTCGTCGGATGAACACTGAAGCTTTCTTT.

The chain has TRBV5-1 and TRBJ2-1, with 9 bases that match TRBD2. This CDR3 has 22 residues. V dropped 0 bases and J dropped 1; count of bases not matched to a gene: 20. Germline V lookup: CDR1 SGHRS, CDR2 YFSETQ. The CDR3: CASSLALQSVTSGFPSYNEQFF. CDR3 DNA: TGCGCCAGCAGCTTGGCCTTGCAGTCAGTGACTAGCGGATTCCCGTCCTACAATGAGCAGTTCTTC.

The V call is TRBV2, the J call TRBJ1-1; D not resolved. The CDR3 is 13 amino acids. Trimming stripped 6 bases from V and 8 bases from J, with 16 bases between. Germline values: CDR1 SNHLY, CDR2 FYNNEI. As DNA, the CDR3 is TGTGCCAGCAGCGGGTCAATTCCCCTCGAAGCTTTCTTT. It is translated as CASSGSIPLEAFF.

The chain carries TRBV27 and TRBJ1-5; possible D gene TRBD1, 6 bases. V was shortened by 1 base and J by 7 bases, with 17 bases between the two germline ends. Germline V gives CDR1 MNHEY, CDR2 SMNVEV (reference sequence). The CDR3 consists of 16 residues. This CDR3 reads CASSLYGGQANQPQHF. The DNA of the CDR3 is TGTGCCAGCAGTTTATACGGGGGGCAGGCGAACCAGCCCCAGCATTTT.

CDR3 loop: CASSPAGGEQFF. Here the CDR3 DNA reads TGTGCCAGCTCACCTGCAGGGGGTGAGCAGTTCTTC. V usage is TRBV18 and J usage is TRBJ2-1; TRBD1 matches at 7 bases. After removal of 3 bases from V and 9 bases from J, the junction contained 2 bases not matched to a gene. Germline V gene sequence: CDR1 KGHSH, CDR2 LQKENI. The CDR3 contains 12 residues.

The chain is built from TRBV28 and TRBJ2-5; weak D call: TRBD2 (6 bases). CDR1 MDHEN and CDR2 SYDVKM come from the germline V gene. Trimming took 6 bases from V and 3 from J, leaving 11 bases between them. CDR3 length equals 13 residues. Here the CDR3 reads CASRVADEETQYF. The DNA for the CDR3 is TGTGCCAGCAGAGTAGCGGATGAAGAGACCCAGTACTTC.

This chain joins TRBV24-1 and TRBJ2-1; D is unresolved. This CDR3 is 11 amino acids long. Deletions cut 6 bases from V and 8 bases from J, with 7 bases between. Germline V lookup: CDR1 KGHDR, CDR2 SFDVKD. The CDR3 sequence: CATSSADEQFF. The DNA for the CDR3 is TGTGCCACCAGTTCGGCGGATGAGCAGTTCTTC.

J is TRBJ1-1 and V is TRBV5-1; 7 bases fit TRBD1. The V gene's germline CDR1 is SGHRS and CDR2 YFSETQ. V was pared by 3 bases and J by 3 bases, with 5 bases of the junction left unmatched. This CDR3 is 14 amino acids long. CDR3 loop: CASSWDSPHTEAFF. The CDR3, as DNA: TGCGCCAGCAGCTGGGACAGTCCTCACACTGAAGCTTTCTTT.